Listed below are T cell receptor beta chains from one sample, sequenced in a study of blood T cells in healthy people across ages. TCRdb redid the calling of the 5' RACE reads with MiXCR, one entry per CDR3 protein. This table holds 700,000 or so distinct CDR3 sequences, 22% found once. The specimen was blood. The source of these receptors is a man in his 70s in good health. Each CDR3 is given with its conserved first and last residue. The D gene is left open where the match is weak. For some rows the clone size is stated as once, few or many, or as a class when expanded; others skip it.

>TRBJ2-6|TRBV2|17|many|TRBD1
TGTGCCAGCAGAGAACAGGGGATAGGGTCTGGGGCCAACGTCCTGACTTTC
CASREQGIGSGANVLTF
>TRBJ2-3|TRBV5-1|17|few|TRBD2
TGCGCCAGCAGCTTGGAGGTCGGGGGGGATGCCACAGATACGCAGTATTTT
CASSLEVGGDATDTQYF
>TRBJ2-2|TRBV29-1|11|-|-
TGCAGCTCCGCCCTGGGGGGGGAGCTGTTTTTT
CSSALGGELFF
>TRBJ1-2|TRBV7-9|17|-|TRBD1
TGTGCCAGCAGCACAGACAGGGGGCATCTTAGGGACTATGGCTACACCTTC
CASSTDRGHLRDYGYTF
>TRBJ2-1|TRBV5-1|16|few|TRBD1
TGCGCCAGCAGCTTGGTGGGACAGTCAGCCTACAATGAGCAGTTCTTC
CASSLVGQSAYNEQFF
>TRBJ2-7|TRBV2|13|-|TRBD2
TGTGCCAGCACCAAACTAGCGGGCTACGAGCAGTACTTC
CASTKLAGYEQYF
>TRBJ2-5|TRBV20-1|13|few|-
TGCAGTGCTAGAGATGCGGGTCATCGGACCCAGTACTTC
CSARDAGHRTQYF
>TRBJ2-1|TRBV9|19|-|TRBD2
TGTGCCAGCAGCGTAGATGGGGGGTTTCTAGCGGGACCTTACAATGAGCAGTTCTTC
CASSVDGGFLAGPYNEQFF
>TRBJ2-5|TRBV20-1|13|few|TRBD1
TGCAGTGCAGGGGGCGCGGGTCAAGAGACCCAGTACTTC
CSAGGAGQETQYF
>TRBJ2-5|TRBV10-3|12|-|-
TGTGCCACCCGGACGGACCAAGAGACCCAGTACTTC
CATRTDQETQYF
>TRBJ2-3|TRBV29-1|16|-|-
TGCAGCGTTGCTCCCCTTGGGGCGGGGAGCACAGATACGCAGTATTTT
CSVAPLGAGSTDTQYF
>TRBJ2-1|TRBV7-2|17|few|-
TGTGCCAGCAGCTTACCAATGAGAAAACCCAAAAACAATGAGCAGTTCTTC
CASSLPMRKPKNNEQFF
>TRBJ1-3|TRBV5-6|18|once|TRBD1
TGTGCCAGCAGCAGCGCGGGGGACAGGATTTACTCTGGAAACACCATATATTTT
CASSSAGDRIYSGNTIYF
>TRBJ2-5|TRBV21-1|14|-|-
TGTGCCAGCCCCCCCCGGGCGCTACAAGAGACCCAGTACTTC
CASPPRALQETQYF
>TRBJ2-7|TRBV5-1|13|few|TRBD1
TGCGCCAGCAGCTACGGACAGGGGAACGAGCAGTACTTC
CASSYGQGNEQYF
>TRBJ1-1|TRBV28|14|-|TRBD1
TGTGCCAGCAAGTGGGACAGGGCAAGAACTGAAGCTTTCTTT
CASKWDRARTEAFF
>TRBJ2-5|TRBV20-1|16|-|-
TGCAGTGCTAGAGTGACAGGGACTCGTCTGCAAAAGACCCAGTACTTC
CSARVTGTRLQKTQYF
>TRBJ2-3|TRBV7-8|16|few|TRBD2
TGTGCCAGCAGCTTATTAGCGGGGACTAGCACAGATACGCAGTATTTT
CASSLLAGTSTDTQYF
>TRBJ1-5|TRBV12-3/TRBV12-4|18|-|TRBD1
TGTGCCAGCAGTCGGGGACAGGGTTCTAGGTATAGCAATCAGCCCCAGCATTTT
CASSRGQGSRYSNQPQHF
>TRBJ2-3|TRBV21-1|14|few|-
TGTGCCAGCAGCGGGGTTAAGGGGACAGATACGCAGTATTTT
CASSGVKGTDTQYF
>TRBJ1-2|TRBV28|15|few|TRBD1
TGTGCCAGCAGTTCTCTGACAGGGGAAAATGATGGCTACACCTTC
CASSSLTGENDGYTF
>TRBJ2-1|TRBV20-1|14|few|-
TGCAGCGCTCTATCCGGGGGCGGCCGAAATGAGCAGTTCTTC
CSALSGGGRNEQFF
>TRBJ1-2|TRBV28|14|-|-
TGTGCCAGCAGTTTACTCCAATATAATGGGGGCTACACCTTC
CASSLLQYNGGYTF
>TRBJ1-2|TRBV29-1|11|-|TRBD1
TGCAGCGGGACAGGGAGCTATGGCTACACCTTC
CSGTGSYGYTF
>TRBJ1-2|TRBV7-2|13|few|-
TGTGCCAGCACCTCAGTCGGCCGGGGCGGCTACACCTTC
CASTSVGRGGYTF
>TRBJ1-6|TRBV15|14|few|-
TGTGCCACCAGCAGAGTGGGTCGTAATTCACCCCTCCACTTT
CATSRVGRNSPLHF
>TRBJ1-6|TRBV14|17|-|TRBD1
TGTGCCAGCAGCCAAGAAGGACAGGGCCTTTATAATTCACCCCTCCACTTT
CASSQEGQGLYNSPLHF
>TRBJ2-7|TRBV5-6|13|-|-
TGTGCCAGCACCGTGGGGGAAACCTACGAGCAGTACTTC
CASTVGETYEQYF
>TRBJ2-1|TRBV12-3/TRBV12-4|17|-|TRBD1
TGTGCCAGCAGCCGCGAGGTAGGGGGGACAGGGGGCCATGAGCAGTTCTTC
CASSREVGGTGGHEQFF
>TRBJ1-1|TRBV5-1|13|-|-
TGCGCCAGCAGCTTGGACGGGCAAAATGAAGCTTTCTTT
CASSLDGQNEAFF
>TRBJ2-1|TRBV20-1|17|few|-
TGCAGTGCTAGAGATCGGCGAAATGCCTTCTCCTACAATGAGCAGTTCTTC
CSARDRRNAFSYNEQFF
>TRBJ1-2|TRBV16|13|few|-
TGTGCCAGCAGCCAATTCCCAGGGTATGGCTACACCTTC
CASSQFPGYGYTF
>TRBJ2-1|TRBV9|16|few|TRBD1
TGTGCCAGCAGTGATCCGGGGGGACAGGGGCTTAATGAGCAGTTCTTC
CASSDPGGQGLNEQFF
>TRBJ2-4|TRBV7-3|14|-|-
TGTGCCAGCAGCCCCGCTGGGGGCTTGAACATTCAGTACTTC
CASSPAGGLNIQYF
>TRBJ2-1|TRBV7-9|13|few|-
TGTGCCAGCAGACCTCAGGGGCGCAATGAGCAGTTCTTC
CASRPQGRNEQFF
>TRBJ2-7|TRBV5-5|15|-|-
TGTGCCAGCAGCCGGACGAGTTTGATTTCCTACGAGCAGTACTTC
CASSRTSLISYEQYF
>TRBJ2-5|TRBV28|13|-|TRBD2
TGTGCCAGCATGGGAGTGGCGGGGGGTGAGCAGTACTTC
CASMGVAGGEQYF
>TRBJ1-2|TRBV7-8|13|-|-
TGTGCCAGCAGATTCTCCAGTATTAATGGCTACACCTTC
CASRFSSINGYTF
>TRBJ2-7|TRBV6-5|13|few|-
TGTGCCAGCAGTTACTTTCGAGGCTACGAGCAGTACTTC
CASSYFRGYEQYF
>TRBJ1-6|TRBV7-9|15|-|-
TGTGCCAGCAGCTCCTTGACCGGGATAAATTCACCCCTCCACTTT
CASSSLTGINSPLHF
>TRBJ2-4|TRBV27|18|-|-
TGTGCCAGCAGTTTCCCTCAGGAATATTCCTTAGCCAAAAACATTCAGTACTTC
CASSFPQEYSLAKNIQYF
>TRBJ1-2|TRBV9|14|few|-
TGTGCCAGCAGCCCATCGTGGGGGGCAGGGGGCTACACCTTC
CASSPSWGAGGYTF
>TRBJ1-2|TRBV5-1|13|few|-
TGCGCCAGCAGCTTTGACAGCCTCTATGGCTACACCTTC
CASSFDSLYGYTF
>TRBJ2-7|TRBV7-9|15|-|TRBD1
TGTGCCAGCAGCTTAACCGGGACAGGGCAATCGGAGCAGTACTTC
CASSLTGTGQSEQYF
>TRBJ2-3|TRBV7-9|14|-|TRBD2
TGTGCCAGCAGCGTTAGCGGGGGGCCAGATACGCAGTATTTT
CASSVSGGPDTQYF
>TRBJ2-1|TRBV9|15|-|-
TGTGCCAGCAGCCCCCGACTAGACTCCTACAATGAGCAGTTCTTC
CASSPRLDSYNEQFF
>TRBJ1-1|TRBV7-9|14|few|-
TGTGCCAGCAGCTTAGAGGGGGAGTCAACTGAAGCTTTCTTT
CASSLEGESTEAFF
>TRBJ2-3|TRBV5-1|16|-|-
TGCGCCAGCAGCTTGGAGGGGGAGGGAGGCACAGATACGCAGTATTTT
CASSLEGEGGTDTQYF
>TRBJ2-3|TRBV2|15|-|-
TGTGCCAGCAGTGAAAACTCGGGACCCACAGATACGCAGTATTTT
CASSENSGPTDTQYF
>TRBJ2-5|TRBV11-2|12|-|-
TGTGCCAGCAACGAGTTGCTCGAGACCCAGTACTTC
CASNELLETQYF
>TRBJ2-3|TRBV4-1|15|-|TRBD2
TGCGCCAGCAGCCAAGAGGGGACTAGAACAGATACGCAGTATTTT
CASSQEGTRTDTQYF
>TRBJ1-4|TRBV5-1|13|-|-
TGCGCCAGCAGCTTAAACCGGGACCGTGAACTGTTTTTT
CASSLNRDRELFF
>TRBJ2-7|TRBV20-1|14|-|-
TGCAGTGCGGGAACAGGACTGGGAACCTACGAGCAGTACTTC
CSAGTGLGTYEQYF
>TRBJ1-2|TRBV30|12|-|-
TGTGCCGCCAACAGGGAGAACTATGGCTACACCTTC
CAANRENYGYTF
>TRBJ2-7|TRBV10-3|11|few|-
TGTGCCATCAGTGAGAACTACGAGCAGTACTTC
CAISENYEQYF
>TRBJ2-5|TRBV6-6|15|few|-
TGTGCCAGCAGTTACCCAGGGGGGCCCCAAGAGACCCAGTACTTC
CASSYPGGPQETQYF
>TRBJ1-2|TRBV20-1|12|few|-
TGCAGTGCTAAAAGAGCTAACTATGGCTACACCTTC
CSAKRANYGYTF
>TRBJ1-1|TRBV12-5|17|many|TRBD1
TGTGCTAGTGGTCCCCCCTCGCTGGGACAGGGCTGGACTGAAGCTTTCTTT
CASGPPSLGQGWTEAFF
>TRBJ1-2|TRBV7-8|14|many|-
TGTGCCAGCAGCTTAGCGGGGACGGTCTATGGCTACACCTTC
CASSLAGTVYGYTF